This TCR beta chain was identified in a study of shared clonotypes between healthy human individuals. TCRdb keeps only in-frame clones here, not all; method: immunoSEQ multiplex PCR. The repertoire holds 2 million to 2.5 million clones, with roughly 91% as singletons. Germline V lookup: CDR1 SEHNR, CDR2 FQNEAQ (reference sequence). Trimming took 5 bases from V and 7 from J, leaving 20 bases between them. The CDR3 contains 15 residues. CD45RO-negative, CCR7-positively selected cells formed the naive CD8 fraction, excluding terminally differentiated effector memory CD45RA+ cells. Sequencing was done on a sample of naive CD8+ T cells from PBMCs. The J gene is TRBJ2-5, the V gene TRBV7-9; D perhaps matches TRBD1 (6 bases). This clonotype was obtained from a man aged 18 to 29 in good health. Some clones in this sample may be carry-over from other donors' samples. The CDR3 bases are TGTGCCAGCAGCACGGGGACACCGGCCGGGTGGACCCAGTACTTC. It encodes CASSTGTPAGWTQYF.